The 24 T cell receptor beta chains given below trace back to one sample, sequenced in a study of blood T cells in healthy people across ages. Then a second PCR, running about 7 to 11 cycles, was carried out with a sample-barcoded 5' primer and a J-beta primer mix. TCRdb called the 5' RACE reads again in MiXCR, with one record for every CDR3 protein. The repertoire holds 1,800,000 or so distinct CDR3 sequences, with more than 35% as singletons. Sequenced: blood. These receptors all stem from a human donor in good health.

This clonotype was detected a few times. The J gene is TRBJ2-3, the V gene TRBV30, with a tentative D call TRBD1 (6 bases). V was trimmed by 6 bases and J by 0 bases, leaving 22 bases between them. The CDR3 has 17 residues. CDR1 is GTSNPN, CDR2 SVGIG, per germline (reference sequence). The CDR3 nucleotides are TGTGCCTGTATTTTAGACAGGATTTTTAAAAGCACAGATACGCAGTATTTT. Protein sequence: CACILDRIFKSTDTQYF.

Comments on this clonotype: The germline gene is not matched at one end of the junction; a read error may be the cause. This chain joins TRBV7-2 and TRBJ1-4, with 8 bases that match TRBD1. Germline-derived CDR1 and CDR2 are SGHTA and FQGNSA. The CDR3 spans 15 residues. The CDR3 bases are TGTGCCAGCAGCCAAAATACAGGGGGGAGGGAAAAACTGATTTTT. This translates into CASSQNTGGREKLIF. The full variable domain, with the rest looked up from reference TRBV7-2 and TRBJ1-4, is GAGVSQSPSNKVTEKGKDVELRCDPISGHTALYWYRQSLGQGLEFLIYFQGNSAPDKSGLPSDRFSAERTGGSVSTLTIQRTQQEDSAVYLCASSQNTGGREKLIFGSGTQLSVL.

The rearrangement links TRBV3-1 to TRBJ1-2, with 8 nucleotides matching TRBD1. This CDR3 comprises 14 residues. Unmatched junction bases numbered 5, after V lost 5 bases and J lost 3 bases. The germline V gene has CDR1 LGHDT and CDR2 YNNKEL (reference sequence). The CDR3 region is CASSTGTGDYGYTF. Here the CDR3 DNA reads TGTGCCAGCAGCACCGGGACAGGAGACTATGGCTACACCTTC.

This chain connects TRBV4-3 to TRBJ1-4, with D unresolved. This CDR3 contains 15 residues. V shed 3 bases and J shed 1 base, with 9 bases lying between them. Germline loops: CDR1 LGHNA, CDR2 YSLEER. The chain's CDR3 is CASSQGIRTNEKLFF. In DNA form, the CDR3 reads TGCGCCAGCAGCCAGGGGATAAGAACTAATGAAAAACTGTTTTTT.

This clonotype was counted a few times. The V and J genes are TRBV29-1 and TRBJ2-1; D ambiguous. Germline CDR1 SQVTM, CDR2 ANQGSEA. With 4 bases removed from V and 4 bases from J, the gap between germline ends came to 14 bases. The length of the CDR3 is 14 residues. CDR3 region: CSVAGAPLYNEQFF. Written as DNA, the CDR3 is TGCAGCGTTGCAGGAGCTCCCTTATACAATGAGCAGTTCTTC.

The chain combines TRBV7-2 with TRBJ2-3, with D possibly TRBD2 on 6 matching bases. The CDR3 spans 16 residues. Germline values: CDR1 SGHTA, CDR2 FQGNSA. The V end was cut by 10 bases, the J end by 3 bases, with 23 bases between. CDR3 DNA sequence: TGTGCCACAAGGATGACTGGCGGGGCCGGGACAGATACGCAGTATTTT. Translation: CATRMTGGAGTDTQYF.

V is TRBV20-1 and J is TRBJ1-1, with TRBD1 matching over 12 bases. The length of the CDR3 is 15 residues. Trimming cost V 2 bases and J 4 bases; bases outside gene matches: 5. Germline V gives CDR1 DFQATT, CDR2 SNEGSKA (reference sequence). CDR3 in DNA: TGCAGTGCTAGAAGGGGACAGGGGGCGGCCACTGAAGCTTTCTTT. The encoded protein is CSARRGQGAATEAFF.

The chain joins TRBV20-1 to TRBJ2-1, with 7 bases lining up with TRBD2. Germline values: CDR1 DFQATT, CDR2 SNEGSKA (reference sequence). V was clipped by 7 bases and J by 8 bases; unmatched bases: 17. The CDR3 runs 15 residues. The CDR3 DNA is TGCAGTGGCAGAAAGCCCAGGCGGGAGAGAGATGAGCAGTTCTTC. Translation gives CSGRKPRRERDEQFF.

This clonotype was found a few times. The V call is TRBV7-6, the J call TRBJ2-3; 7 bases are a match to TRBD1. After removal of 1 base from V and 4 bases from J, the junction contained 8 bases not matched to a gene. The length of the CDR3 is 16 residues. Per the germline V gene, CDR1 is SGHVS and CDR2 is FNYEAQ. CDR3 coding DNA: TGTGCCAGCAGCTTAGACGTGACAGGGTCGTCAGATACGCAGTATTTT. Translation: CASSLDVTGSSDTQYF.

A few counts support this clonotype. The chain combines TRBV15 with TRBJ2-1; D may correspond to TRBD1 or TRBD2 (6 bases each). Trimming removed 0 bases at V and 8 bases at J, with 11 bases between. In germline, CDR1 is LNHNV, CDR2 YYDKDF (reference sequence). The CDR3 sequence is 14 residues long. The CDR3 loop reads CATSRDRGAYEQFF. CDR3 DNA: TGTGCCACCAGCAGAGATAGGGGGGCATATGAGCAGTTCTTC.

The chain's CDR3 is CASSFRLAGGSNEQFF. In nucleotides, the CDR3 is TGTGCCAGCAGCTTTAGACTAGCGGGGGGATCAAATGAGCAGTTCTTC. The rearrangement links TRBV7-2 to TRBJ2-1; TRBD2 matches at 13 bases. The CDR3 runs to 16 residues. V was clipped by 3 bases and J by 7 bases; unmatched bases: 6. The germline gives CDR1 SGHTA, CDR2 FQGNSA. The full variable domain, completed using reference TRBV7-2 and TRBJ2-1, is GAGVSQSPSNKVTEKGKDVELRCDPISGHTALYWYRQSLGQGLEFLIYFQGNSAPDKSGLPSDRFSAERTGGSVSTLTIQRTQQEDSAVYLCASSFRLAGGSNEQFFGPGTRLTVL.

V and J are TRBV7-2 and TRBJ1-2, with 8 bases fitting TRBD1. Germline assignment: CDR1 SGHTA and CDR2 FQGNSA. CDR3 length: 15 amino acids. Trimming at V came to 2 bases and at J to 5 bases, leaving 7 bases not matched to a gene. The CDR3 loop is CASSLTVTGGYGYTF. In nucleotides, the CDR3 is TGTGCCAGCAGCTTAACTGTCACAGGGGGTTATGGCTACACCTTC.

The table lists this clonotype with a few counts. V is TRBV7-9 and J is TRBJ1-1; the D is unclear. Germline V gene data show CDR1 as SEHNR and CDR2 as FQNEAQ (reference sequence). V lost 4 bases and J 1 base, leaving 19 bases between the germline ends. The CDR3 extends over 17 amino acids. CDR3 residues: CASSSTSRVEANTEAFF. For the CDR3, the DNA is TGTGCCAGCAGCTCCACCAGTCGGGTGGAGGCGAACACTGAAGCTTTCTTT.

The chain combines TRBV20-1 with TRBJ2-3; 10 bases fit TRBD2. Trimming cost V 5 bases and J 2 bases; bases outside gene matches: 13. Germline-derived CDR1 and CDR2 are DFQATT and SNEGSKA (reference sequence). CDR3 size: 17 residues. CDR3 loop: CSAPDIQRGGPTDTQYF. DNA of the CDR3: TGCAGTGCTCCCGACATACAGCGGGGGGGCCCCACAGATACGCAGTATTTT.

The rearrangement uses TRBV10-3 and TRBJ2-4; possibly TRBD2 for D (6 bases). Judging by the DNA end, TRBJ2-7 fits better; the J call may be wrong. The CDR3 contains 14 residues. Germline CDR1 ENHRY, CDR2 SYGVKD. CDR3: CAIKPGLDSYEQYF. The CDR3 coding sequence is TGTGCCATCAAACCGGGACTGGACTCCTACGAGCAGTACTTC.

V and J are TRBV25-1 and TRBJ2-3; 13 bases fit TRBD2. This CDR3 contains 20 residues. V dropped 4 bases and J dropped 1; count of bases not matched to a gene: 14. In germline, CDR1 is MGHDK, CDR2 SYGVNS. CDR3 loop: CASSGYPGLAGSLGTDTQYF. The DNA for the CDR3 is TGTGCCAGCAGTGGCTACCCGGGACTAGCGGGGTCTTTAGGCACAGATACGCAGTATTTT.

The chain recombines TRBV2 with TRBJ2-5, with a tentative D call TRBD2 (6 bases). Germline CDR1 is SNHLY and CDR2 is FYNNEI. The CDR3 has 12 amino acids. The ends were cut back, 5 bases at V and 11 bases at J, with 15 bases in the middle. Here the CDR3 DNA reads TGTGCCAGCAGTCCCACCGGGAGCAAGCAGTACTTC. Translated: CASSPTGSKQYF.

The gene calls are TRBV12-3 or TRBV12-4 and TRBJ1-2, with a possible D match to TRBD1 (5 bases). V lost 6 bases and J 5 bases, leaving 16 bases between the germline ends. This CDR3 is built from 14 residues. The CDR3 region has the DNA TGTGCCAGCAGCACCCAGTGGGCAGGGTATGGCTACACCTTC. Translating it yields CASSTQWAGYGYTF.

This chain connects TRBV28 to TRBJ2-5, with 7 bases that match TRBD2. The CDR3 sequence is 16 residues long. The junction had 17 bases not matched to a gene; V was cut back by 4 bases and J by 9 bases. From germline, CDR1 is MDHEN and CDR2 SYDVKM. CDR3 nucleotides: TGTGCCAGCAGTTCCCTTGGCGGGGGTGGGAAGAGGGCCCAGTACTTC. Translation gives CASSSLGGGGKRAQYF.

The CDR3: CASSQLGQGFTDTEAFF. Written as DNA, the CDR3 is TGTGCCAGCAGCCAACTAGGACAGGGTTTTACGGACACTGAAGCTTTCTTT. V is TRBV7-9 and J is TRBJ1-1; 8 bases match TRBD1. This CDR3 spans 17 amino acids. The junction had 14 bases not matched to a gene; V was cut back by 5 bases and J by 3 bases. Per the germline V gene, CDR1 is SEHNR and CDR2 is FQNEAQ (reference sequence).

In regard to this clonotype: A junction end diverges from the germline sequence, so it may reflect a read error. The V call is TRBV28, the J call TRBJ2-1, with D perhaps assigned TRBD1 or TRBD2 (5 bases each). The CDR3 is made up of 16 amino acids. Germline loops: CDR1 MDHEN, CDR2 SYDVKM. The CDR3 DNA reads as TGTGCCAGCAGTTTGGGGGTCTCCAGCCGTGACAATGGGCAGTTCTTC. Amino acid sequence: CASSLGVSSRDNGQFF.

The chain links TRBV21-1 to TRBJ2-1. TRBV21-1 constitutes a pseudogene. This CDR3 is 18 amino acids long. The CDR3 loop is CASSNGEGGEWAYNEQFF. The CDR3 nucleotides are TGTGCCAGCAGCAATGGCGAAGGTGGGGAATGGGCCTACAATGAGCAGTTCTTC.

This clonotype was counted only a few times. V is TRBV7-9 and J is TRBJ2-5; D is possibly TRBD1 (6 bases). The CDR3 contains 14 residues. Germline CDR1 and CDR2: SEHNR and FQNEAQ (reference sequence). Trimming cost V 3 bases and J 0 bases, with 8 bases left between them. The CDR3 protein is CASSLTGHQETQYF. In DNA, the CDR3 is TGTGCCAGCAGCTTGACAGGTCACCAAGAGACCCAGTACTTC.

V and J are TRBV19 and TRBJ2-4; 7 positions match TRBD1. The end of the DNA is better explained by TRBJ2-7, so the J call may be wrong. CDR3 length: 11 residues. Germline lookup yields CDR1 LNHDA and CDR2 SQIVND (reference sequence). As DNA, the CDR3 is TGTGCCAGCGGGACAGAGGGCGAGCAGTACTTC. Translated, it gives CASGTEGEQYF.